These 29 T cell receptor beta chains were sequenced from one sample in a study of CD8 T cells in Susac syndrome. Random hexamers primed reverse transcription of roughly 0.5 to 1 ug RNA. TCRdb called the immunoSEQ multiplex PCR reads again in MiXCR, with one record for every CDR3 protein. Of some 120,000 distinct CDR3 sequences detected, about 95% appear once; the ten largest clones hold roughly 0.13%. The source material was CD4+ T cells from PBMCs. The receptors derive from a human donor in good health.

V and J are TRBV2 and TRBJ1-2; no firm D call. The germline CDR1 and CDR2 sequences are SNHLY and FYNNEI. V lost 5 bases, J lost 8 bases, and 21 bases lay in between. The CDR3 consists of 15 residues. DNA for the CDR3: TGTGCCAGCAGTCCTCGCCTTGGGCCCACTAGCGGCTACACCTTC. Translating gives CASSPRLGPTSGYTF.

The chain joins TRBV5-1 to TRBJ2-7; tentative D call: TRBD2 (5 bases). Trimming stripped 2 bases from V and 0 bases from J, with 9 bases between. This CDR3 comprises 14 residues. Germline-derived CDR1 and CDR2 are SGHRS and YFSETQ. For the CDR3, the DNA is TGCGCCAGCAGCTTACTAGTTAGCTCCTACGAGCAGTACTTC. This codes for CASSLLVSSYEQYF.

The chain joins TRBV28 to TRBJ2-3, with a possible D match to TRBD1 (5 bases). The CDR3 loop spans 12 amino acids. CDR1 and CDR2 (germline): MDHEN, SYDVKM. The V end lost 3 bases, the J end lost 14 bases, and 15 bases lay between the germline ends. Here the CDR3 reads CASSFWLAGLYF. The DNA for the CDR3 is TGTGCCAGCAGTTTCTGGTTGGCAGGGCTGTATTTT.

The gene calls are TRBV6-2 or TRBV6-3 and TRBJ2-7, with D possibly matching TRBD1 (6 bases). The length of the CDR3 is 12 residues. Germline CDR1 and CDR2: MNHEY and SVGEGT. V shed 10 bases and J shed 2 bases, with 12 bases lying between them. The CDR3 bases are TGTGCCACTTCGGGACATACCTACGAGCAGTACTTC. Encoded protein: CATSGHTYEQYF.

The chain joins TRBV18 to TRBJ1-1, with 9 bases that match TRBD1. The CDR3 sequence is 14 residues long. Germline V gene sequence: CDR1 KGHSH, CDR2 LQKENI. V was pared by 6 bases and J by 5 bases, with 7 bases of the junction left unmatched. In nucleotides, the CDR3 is TGTGCCAGCTCGCCGGACAGGGGTTATACTGAAGCTTTCTTT. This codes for CASSPDRGYTEAFF.

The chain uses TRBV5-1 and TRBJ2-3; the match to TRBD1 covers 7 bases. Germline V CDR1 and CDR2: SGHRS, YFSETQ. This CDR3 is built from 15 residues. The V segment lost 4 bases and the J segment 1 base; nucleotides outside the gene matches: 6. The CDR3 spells CASSLTGDGTDTQYF. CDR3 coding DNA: TGCGCCAGCAGCCTCACAGGGGATGGCACAGATACGCAGTATTTT.

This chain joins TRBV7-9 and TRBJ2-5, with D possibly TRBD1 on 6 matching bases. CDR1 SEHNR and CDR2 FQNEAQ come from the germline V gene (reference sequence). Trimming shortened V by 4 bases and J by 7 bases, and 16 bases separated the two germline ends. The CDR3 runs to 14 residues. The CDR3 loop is CASSSAGGQGTQYF. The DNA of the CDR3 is TGTGCCAGCAGCTCAGCTGGGGGCCAGGGGACCCAGTACTTC.

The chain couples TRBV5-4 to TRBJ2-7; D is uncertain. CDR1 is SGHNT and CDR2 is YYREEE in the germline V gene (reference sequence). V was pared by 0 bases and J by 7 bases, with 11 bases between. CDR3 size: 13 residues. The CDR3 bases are TGTGCCAGCAGCTTGGTAGGGTCTGGGGAGCAGTACTTC. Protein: CASSLVGSGEQYF.

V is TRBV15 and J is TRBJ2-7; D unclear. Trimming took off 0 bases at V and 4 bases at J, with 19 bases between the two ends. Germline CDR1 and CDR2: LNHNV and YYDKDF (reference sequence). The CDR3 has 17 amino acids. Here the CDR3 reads CATSRDVAGSVRYEQYF. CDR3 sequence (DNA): TGTGCCACCAGCAGAGATGTGGCCGGTTCCGTTAGGTACGAGCAGTACTTC.

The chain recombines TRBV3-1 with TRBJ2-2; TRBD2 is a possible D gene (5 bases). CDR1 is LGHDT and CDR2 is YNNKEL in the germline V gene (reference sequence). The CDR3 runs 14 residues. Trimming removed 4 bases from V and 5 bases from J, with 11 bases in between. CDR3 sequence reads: CASSPALGTGELFF. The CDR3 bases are TGTGCCAGCAGCCCCGCACTAGGAACCGGGGAGCTGTTTTTT.

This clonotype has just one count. CDR3 amino acids: CASNPFGSGANVLTF. CDR3 coding DNA: TGTGCCAGCAACCCTTTTGGATCTGGGGCCAACGTCCTGACTTTC. The rearrangement links TRBV28 to TRBJ2-6; D is unclear. Germline CDR1 MDHEN, CDR2 SYDVKM. The length of the CDR3 is 15 residues. The germline V and J ends were trimmed by 7 bases and 1 base, with 11 bases remaining between them. Together with reference TRBV28 and TRBJ2-6, the CDR3 gives the full variable domain: DVKVTQSSRYLVKRTGEKVFLECVQDMDHENMFWYRQDPGLGLRLIYFSYDVKMKEKGDIPEGYSVSREKKERFSLILESASTNQTSMYLCASNPFGSGANVLTFGAGSRLTVL.

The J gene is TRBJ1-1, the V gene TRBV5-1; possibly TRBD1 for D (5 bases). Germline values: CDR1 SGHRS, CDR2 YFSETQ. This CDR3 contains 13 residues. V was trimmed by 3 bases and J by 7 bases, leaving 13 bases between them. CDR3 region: CASSYSPGYEAFF. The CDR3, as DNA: TGCGCCAGCAGCTACTCTCCAGGGTATGAAGCTTTCTTT.

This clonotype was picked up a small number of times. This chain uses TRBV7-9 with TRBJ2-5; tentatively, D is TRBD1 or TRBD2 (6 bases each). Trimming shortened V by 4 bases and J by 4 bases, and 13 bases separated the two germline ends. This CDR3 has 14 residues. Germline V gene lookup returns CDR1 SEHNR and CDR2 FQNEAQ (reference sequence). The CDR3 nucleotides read TGTGCCAGCAGCTCAGGGGTCGGGGGAGAGACCCAGTACTTC. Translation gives CASSSGVGGETQYF.

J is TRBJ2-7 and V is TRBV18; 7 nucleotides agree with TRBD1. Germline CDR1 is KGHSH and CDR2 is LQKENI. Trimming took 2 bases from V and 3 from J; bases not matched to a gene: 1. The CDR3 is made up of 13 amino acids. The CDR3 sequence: CASSPRDSYEQYF. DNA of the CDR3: TGTGCCAGCTCACCAAGGGACAGCTACGAGCAGTACTTC.

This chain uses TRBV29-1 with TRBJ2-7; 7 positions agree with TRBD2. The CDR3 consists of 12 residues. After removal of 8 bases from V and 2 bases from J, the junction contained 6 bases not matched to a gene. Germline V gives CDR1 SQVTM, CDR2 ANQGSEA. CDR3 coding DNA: TGCAGCTTCCGGGGGGACGCCTACGAGCAGTACTTC. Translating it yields CSFRGDAYEQYF.

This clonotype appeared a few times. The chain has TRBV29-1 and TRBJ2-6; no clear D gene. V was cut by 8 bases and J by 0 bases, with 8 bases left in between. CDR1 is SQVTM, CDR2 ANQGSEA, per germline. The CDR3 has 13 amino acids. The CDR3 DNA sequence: TGCAGCAGCTTGACCTCTGGGGCCAACGTCCTGACTTTC. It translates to CSSLTSGANVLTF.

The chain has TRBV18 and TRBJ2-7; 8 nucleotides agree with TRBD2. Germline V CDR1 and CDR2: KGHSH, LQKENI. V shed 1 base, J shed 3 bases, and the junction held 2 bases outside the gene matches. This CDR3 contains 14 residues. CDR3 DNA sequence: TGTGCCAGCTCACCACAGCGGGAGAACTACGAGCAGTACTTC. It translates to CASSPQRENYEQYF.

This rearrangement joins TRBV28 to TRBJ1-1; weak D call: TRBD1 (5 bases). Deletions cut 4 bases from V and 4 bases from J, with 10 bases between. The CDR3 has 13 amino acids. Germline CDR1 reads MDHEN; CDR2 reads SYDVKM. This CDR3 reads CASSSGGGTEAFF. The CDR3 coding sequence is TGTGCCAGCAGTTCGGGGGGGGGCACTGAAGCTTTCTTT.

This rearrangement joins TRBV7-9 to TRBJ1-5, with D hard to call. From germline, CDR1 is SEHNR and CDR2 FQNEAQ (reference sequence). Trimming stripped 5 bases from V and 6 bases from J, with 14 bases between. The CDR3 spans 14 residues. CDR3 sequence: CASSPAAGPQPQHF. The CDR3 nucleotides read TGTGCCAGCAGCCCGGCGGCGGGTCCTCAGCCCCAGCATTTT. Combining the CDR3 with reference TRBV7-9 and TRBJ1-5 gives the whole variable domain DTGVSQNPRHKITKRGQNVTFRCDPISEHNRLYWYRQTLGQGPEFLTYFQNEAQLEKSRLLSDRFSAERPKGSFSTLEIQRTEQGDSAMYLCASSPAAGPQPQHFGDGTRLSIL.

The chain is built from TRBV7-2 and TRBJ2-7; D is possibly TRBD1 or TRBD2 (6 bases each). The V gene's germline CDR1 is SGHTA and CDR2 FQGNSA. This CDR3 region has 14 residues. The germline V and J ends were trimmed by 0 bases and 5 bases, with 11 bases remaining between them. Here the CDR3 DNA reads TGTGCCAGCAGCTTAGCGTGGGGGGCGGACGAGCAGTACTTC. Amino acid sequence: CASSLAWGADEQYF.

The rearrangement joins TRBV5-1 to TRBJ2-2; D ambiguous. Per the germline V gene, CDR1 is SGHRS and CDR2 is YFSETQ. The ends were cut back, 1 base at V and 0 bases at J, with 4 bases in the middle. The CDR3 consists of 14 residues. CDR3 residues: CASSLYANTGELFF. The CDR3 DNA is TGCGCCAGCAGCTTGTATGCGAACACCGGGGAGCTGTTTTTT. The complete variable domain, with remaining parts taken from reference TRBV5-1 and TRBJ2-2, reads KAGVTQTPRYLIKTRGQQVTLSCSPISGHRSVSWYQQTPGQGLQFLFEYFSETQRNKGNFPGRFSGRQFSNSRSEMNVSTLELGDSALYLCASSLYANTGELFFGEGSRLTVL.

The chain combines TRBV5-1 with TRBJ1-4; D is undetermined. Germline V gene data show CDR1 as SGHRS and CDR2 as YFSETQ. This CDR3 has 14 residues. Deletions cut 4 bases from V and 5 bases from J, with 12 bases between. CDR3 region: CASSLGPSNEKLFF. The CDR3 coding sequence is TGCGCCAGCAGCCTTGGACCGTCGAATGAAAAACTGTTTTTT.

CDR3 loop: CAVGPGDTQYF. The CDR3, as DNA: TGCGCGGTGGGACCCGGGGATACGCAGTATTTT. The chain combines TRBV29-1 with TRBJ2-3; D could derive from TRBD1 or TRBD2 (5 bases each). The CDR3 totals 11 residues. Germline V lookup: CDR1 SQVTM, CDR2 ANQGSEA.

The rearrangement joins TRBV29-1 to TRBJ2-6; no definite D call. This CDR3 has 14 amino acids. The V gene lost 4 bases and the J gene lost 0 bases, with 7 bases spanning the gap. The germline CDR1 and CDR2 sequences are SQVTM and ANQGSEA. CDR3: CSVGTDSGANVLTF. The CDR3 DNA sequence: TGCAGCGTTGGGACGGACTCTGGGGCCAACGTCCTGACTTTC.

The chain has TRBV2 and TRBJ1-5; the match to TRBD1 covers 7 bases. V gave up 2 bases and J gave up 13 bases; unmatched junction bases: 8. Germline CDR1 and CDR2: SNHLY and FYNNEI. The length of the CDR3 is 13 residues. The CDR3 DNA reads TGTGCCAGCAGTGAAAGGTGGGACAGACCTCAGCATTTT. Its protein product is CASSERWDRPQHF.

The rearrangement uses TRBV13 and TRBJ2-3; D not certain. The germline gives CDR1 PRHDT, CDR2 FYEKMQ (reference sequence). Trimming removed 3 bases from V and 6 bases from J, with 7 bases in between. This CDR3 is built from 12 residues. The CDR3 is CASSFSRDTQYF. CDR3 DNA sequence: TGTGCCAGCAGCTTTTCGCGGGATACGCAGTATTTT.

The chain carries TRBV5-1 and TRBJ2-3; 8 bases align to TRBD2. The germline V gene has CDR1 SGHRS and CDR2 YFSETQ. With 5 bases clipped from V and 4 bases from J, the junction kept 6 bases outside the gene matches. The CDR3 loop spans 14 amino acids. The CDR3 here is CASRWSGSPDTQYF. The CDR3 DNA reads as TGCGCCAGCAGGTGGAGCGGGAGTCCAGATACGCAGTATTTT.

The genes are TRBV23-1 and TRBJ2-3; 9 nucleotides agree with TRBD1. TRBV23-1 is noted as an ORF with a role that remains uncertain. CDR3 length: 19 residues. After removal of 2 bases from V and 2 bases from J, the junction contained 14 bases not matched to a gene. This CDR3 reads CASSQVATPWDRDTDTQYF. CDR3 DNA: TGCGCCAGCAGTCAAGTAGCGACCCCGTGGGACAGGGACACAGATACGCAGTATTTT.

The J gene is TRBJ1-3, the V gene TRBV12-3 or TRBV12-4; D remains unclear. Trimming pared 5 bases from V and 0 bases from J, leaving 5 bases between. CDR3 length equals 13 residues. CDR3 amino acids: CASSPLSGNTIYF. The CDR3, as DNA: TGTGCCAGCAGTCCCCTCTCTGGAAACACCATATATTTT.